This entry lists 6 T cell receptor beta chains sequenced from one sample in a study of cytomegalovirus exposure and HLA in healthy donors. The PCR was carried out with 60 Vbeta primers and 13 Jbeta primers. The table came from immunoSEQ multiplex PCR; TCRdb's copy has only in-frame clones and leaves some out. This sample has roughly 190,000 clones, with approximately 82% found just once. Sequenced: PBMCs. The receptors stem from a woman aged 45-59 years in good health and CMV-seropositive.

A few counts support this clone. The chain couples TRBV6-1 to TRBJ1-1; possible D gene TRBD1, 5 bases. V lost 5 bases to trimming and J lost 2 bases, with 15 bases between them. The CDR3 loop spans 15 amino acids. Germline CDR1 and CDR2: MNHNS and SASEGT. In DNA form, the CDR3 reads TGTGCCAGCAGTAGAGTTGGCAGGGCCAACACTGAAGCTTTCTTT. This encodes CASSRVGRANTEAFF.

The chain uses TRBV7-9 and TRBJ2-1, with a weak D call TRBD2 (7 bases). Trimming pared 3 bases from V and 9 bases from J, leaving 24 bases between. The CDR3 extends over 17 amino acids. Germline CDR1 reads SEHNR; CDR2 reads FQNEAQ (reference sequence). CDR3: CASSFAMLGEGRGEQFF. CDR3 bases: TGTGCCAGCAGCTTCGCCATGCTCGGGGAGGGCAGGGGTGAGCAGTTCTTC.

This clone has just one count. This chain uses TRBV5-1 with TRBJ2-1, with 10 nucleotides matching TRBD2. With 5 bases clipped from V and 8 bases from J, the junction kept 10 bases outside the gene matches. Per the germline V gene, CDR1 is SGHRS and CDR2 is YFSETQ. CDR3 length equals 15 residues. The CDR3 is CASRSLAGDGDEQFF. CDR3 DNA sequence: TGCGCCAGCAGGTCTCTAGCGGGGGACGGGGATGAGCAGTTCTTC.

The CDR3 sequence: CASSPQGWTFFEQYF. For the CDR3, the DNA is TGTGCCAGCAGCCCCCAGGGCTGGACCTTTTTCGAGCAGTACTTC. The V call is TRBV5-8, the J call TRBJ2-7; possible D gene TRBD1, 5 bases. The CDR3 is 15 residues long. The germline V gene has CDR1 SGHTS and CDR2 YDEGEE. Trimming stripped 4 bases from V and 6 bases from J, with 20 bases between.

The rearrangement uses TRBV5-1 and TRBJ1-6; tentative D call: TRBD1 (6 bases). CDR3 length equals 15 residues. Germline V gene lookup returns CDR1 SGHRS and CDR2 YFSETQ. V shed 1 base and J shed 10 bases, with 15 bases lying between them. The chain's CDR3 is CASSLSQGFGSPLHF. Written as DNA, the CDR3 is TGCGCCAGCAGCTTGTCACAGGGCTTTGGATCACCCCTCCACTTT.

The gene calls are TRBV5-1 and TRBJ2-5; no definite D call. CDR1 SGHRS and CDR2 YFSETQ come from the germline V gene. This CDR3 comprises 12 residues. V lost 6 bases to trimming and J lost 4 bases, with 10 bases between them. The CDR3 here is CASTSTSETQYF. The CDR3 bases are TGCGCCAGCACGTCTACTTCAGAGACCCAGTACTTC.